The subject of this entry is one T cell receptor beta chain. Its antigen is as yet unknown. These data are taken from a study of Graves' ophthalmopathy and Graves' hyperthyroidism. Study-wide points: With just over 70% sensitivity and roughly 72% specificity, the model predicted ophthalmopathy progression. Blood contained most expanded thyroid clonotypes exceeding 0.001 frequency.

Exclusion covered patients with other autoimmune diseases or uncontrolled infections (as well as pregnancy or lactation). Serum thyroxine and TRAb, along with clinical symptoms, thyroid ultrasound and orbital computed tomography, were what diagnosis relied on. The germline CDR1 and CDR2 sequences are KGHDR and SFDVKD. J was trimmed by 5 bases and V by 5 bases; bases with no gene match: 2. The CDR3 sequence is 14 residues long. As the template, RNA transcripts were used to amplify TCR beta CDR3 regions. An initial RT-PCR round employing HTBI primers preceded a second-round multiplex PCR. TCRdb used MiXCR to reprocess the multiplex PCR reads, holding one entry per CDR3 protein. The sample shows around 1.1 million distinct CDR3 sequences, about two fifths of them seen only once.

This clonotype was obtained from an adult man with Graves' hyperthyroidism. The chain has TRBV24-1 and TRBJ2-5; TRBD2 agrees at 12 bases. Sequenced sample: peripheral blood or thyroid tissue (not recorded which). The CDR3: CATSGTSGGETQYF. Written as DNA, the CDR3 is TGTGCCACCAGTGGAACTAGCGGGGGGGAGACCCAGTACTTC.